This TCR beta chain was obtained from a study of blood T cell repertoires in COVID-19. Looking at the study overall: Acute-phase and convalescent COVID-19 samples originated in the United States, Italy and Spain.

Per the study methods: Estimates of nucleated cell counts were drawn from the amplification of reference gene primers. Sequenced by immunoSEQ multiplex PCR; TCRdb stores in-frame clones only, minus some. The V and J calls and clone size were taken over from that table, and D and trimming were inferred from the DNA. The sample holds 330,000 or so clones, over 70% seen once. Cohort placement rested on clinical history that participants reported themselves. Trimming removed 7 bases from V and 3 bases from J, with 16 bases in between. CDR1 is MNHEY and CDR2 is SVGAGI in the germline V gene. This CDR3 contains 14 residues.

The sample comprised PBMCs or T cells enriched from blood (not recorded which). The receptor comes from a man aged 25 to 40 who had recovered from COVID-19. The genes are TRBV6-5 and TRBJ2-7; the D gene is possibly TRBD2 (7 bases). This CDR3 reads CASTRRGGFYEQYF. The CDR3, as DNA: TGTGCCAGCACCAGGAGGGGGGGGTTCTACGAGCAGTACTTC.